These T cell receptor beta chains were read from a single sample in a study of T cells in Graves' hyperthyroidism and ophthalmopathy. TCRdb reanalysed the multiplex PCR reads using MiXCR and keeps one entry per CDR3 protein. The table has 250,000 or so distinct CDR3 sequences, about a sixth seen once; the top ten hold around 30%. The sample taken for sequencing was blood. The receptor set was obtained from a woman aged 18-29 years with Graves' ophthalmopathy. Each CDR3 is given with its conserved first and last residue. A D gene is named only where the DNA matches it firmly. Not every row has a clone size; where given, it reads once, few, many or a size class.

abundance,v_gene,j_gene,d_gene,CDR3aa,CDR3nt
many,TRBV7-8,TRBJ2-2,TRBD2,CASSQTRLAGRELFF,TGTGCCAGCAGCCAGACCCGTCTAGCGGGGAGGGAGCTGTTTTTT
.,TRBV2,TRBJ1-2,.,CASSDHMINYGYTF,TGTGCCAGCAGTGATCACATGATAAACTATGGCTACACCTTC
many,TRBV12-3/TRBV12-4,TRBJ2-7,.,CASSTGAVLSYEQYF,TGTGCCAGCAGCACGGGGGCGGTCCTCTCCTACGAGCAGTACTTC
many,TRBV20-1,TRBJ2-3,TRBD2,CSARTSGYTDTQYF,TGCAGTGCTAGGACTAGCGGTTACACAGATACGCAGTATTTT
many,TRBV5-1,TRBJ1-1,.,CASSLDRGTEAFF,TGCGCCAGCAGCTTGGATCGAGGCACTGAAGCTTTCTTT
many,TRBV4-2,TRBJ2-1,TRBD2,CASSQELAGGYNEQFF,TGTGCCAGCAGCCAAGAACTAGCGGGAGGGTACAATGAGCAGTTCTTC
.,TRBV7-9,TRBJ2-1,.,CASNPSYNEQFF,TGTGCCAGCAACCCCTCCTACAATGAGCAGTTCTTC
few,TRBV19,TRBJ2-7,TRBD1,CASSIRDRAGGEQYF,TGTGCCAGTAGTATCCGGGACAGGGCCGGGGGGGAGCAGTACTTC
many,TRBV11-2,TRBJ1-1,.,CASSGKGLFSMNTEAFF,TGTGCCAGCAGCGGAAAGGGACTCTTTTCCATGAACACTGAAGCTTTCTTT
many,TRBV6-2/TRBV6-3,TRBJ1-5,.,CASSYSGAGSNQPQHF,TGTGCCAGCAGTTATTCGGGGGCAGGGAGCAATCAGCCCCAGCATTTT
.,TRBV4-2,TRBJ2-5,.,CASSQGGTQETQYF,TGTGCCAGCAGCCAAGGGGGCACCCAAGAGACCCAGTACTTC
.,TRBV7-9,TRBJ1-1,.,CASSVGDAEAFF,TGTGCCAGCAGCGTGGGGGATGCTGAAGCTTTCTTT
many,TRBV3-1,TRBJ1-2,.,CASRPQGGGGYTF,TGTGCCAGCAGGCCCCAGGGTGGCGGTGGCTACACCTTC
many,TRBV7-9,TRBJ2-7,.,CASSVDKSSYEQYF,TGTGCCAGCAGCGTTGACAAGAGCTCCTACGAGCAGTACTTC
many,TRBV6-5,TRBJ1-1,.,CASSYSPAGNTEAFF,TGTGCCAGCAGTTACTCGCCAGCAGGGAACACTGAAGCTTTCTTT
many,TRBV28,TRBJ2-7,.,CASSSLGGAYEQYF,TGTGCCAGCAGTTCACTAGGGGGGGCCTACGAGCAGTACTTC
many,TRBV4-1,TRBJ2-7,TRBD2,CASSQEVAGIENEQYF,TGCGCCAGCAGCCAGGAAGTAGCGGGAATAGAGAACGAGCAGTACTTC
many,TRBV9,TRBJ1-1,.,CASSLGEAEAFF,TGTGCCAGCAGCCTGGGGGAGGCTGAAGCTTTCTTT
many,TRBV6-4,TRBJ2-7,TRBD1,CASSRTGDHEQYF,TGTGCCAGCAGTCGGACAGGGGACCACGAGCAGTACTTC
few,TRBV4-1,TRBJ2-3,.,CASSQPLDRSRNTQYF,TGCGCCAGCAGCCAGCCCCTGGACCGATCCAGAAATACGCAGTATTTT
many,TRBV11-2,TRBJ2-7,.,CASSLDTGIALVSYEQYF,TGTGCCAGCAGCTTAGATACTGGGATTGCACTAGTCTCCTACGAGCAGTACTTC
many,TRBV20-1,TRBJ2-1,TRBD2,CSAGGSNNEQFF,TGCAGTGCTGGCGGGAGTAACAATGAGCAGTTCTTC
many,TRBV24-1,TRBJ2-3,.,CATSPAAVSTDTQYF,TGTGCCACCAGCCCAGCGGCAGTTAGCACAGATACGCAGTATTTT
many,TRBV6-6,TRBJ1-1,.,CASSYSRGRLNTEAFF,TGTGCCAGCAGTTACTCGAGGGGCAGATTGAACACTGAAGCTTTCTTT
many,TRBV7-2,TRBJ2-7,.,CASSLRTASFGEQYF,TGTGCCAGCAGCTTAAGGACAGCGTCTTTTGGGGAGCAGTACTTC
many,TRBV30,TRBJ2-1,.,CAWSLGARGNEQFF,TGTGCCTGGAGTTTGGGGGCACGGGGCAATGAGCAGTTCTTC
many,TRBV20-1,TRBJ2-7,.,CSASTGHEQYF,TGCAGTGCTAGTACCGGGCACGAGCAGTACTTC
many,TRBV7-9,TRBJ2-7,TRBD1,CASSLLTGLHEQYF,TGTGCCAGCAGCTTACTGACAGGGTTGCACGAGCAGTACTTC
many,TRBV18,TRBJ2-5,.,CASSPQDQETQYF,TGTGCCAGCTCACCACAGGACCAAGAGACCCAGTACTTC